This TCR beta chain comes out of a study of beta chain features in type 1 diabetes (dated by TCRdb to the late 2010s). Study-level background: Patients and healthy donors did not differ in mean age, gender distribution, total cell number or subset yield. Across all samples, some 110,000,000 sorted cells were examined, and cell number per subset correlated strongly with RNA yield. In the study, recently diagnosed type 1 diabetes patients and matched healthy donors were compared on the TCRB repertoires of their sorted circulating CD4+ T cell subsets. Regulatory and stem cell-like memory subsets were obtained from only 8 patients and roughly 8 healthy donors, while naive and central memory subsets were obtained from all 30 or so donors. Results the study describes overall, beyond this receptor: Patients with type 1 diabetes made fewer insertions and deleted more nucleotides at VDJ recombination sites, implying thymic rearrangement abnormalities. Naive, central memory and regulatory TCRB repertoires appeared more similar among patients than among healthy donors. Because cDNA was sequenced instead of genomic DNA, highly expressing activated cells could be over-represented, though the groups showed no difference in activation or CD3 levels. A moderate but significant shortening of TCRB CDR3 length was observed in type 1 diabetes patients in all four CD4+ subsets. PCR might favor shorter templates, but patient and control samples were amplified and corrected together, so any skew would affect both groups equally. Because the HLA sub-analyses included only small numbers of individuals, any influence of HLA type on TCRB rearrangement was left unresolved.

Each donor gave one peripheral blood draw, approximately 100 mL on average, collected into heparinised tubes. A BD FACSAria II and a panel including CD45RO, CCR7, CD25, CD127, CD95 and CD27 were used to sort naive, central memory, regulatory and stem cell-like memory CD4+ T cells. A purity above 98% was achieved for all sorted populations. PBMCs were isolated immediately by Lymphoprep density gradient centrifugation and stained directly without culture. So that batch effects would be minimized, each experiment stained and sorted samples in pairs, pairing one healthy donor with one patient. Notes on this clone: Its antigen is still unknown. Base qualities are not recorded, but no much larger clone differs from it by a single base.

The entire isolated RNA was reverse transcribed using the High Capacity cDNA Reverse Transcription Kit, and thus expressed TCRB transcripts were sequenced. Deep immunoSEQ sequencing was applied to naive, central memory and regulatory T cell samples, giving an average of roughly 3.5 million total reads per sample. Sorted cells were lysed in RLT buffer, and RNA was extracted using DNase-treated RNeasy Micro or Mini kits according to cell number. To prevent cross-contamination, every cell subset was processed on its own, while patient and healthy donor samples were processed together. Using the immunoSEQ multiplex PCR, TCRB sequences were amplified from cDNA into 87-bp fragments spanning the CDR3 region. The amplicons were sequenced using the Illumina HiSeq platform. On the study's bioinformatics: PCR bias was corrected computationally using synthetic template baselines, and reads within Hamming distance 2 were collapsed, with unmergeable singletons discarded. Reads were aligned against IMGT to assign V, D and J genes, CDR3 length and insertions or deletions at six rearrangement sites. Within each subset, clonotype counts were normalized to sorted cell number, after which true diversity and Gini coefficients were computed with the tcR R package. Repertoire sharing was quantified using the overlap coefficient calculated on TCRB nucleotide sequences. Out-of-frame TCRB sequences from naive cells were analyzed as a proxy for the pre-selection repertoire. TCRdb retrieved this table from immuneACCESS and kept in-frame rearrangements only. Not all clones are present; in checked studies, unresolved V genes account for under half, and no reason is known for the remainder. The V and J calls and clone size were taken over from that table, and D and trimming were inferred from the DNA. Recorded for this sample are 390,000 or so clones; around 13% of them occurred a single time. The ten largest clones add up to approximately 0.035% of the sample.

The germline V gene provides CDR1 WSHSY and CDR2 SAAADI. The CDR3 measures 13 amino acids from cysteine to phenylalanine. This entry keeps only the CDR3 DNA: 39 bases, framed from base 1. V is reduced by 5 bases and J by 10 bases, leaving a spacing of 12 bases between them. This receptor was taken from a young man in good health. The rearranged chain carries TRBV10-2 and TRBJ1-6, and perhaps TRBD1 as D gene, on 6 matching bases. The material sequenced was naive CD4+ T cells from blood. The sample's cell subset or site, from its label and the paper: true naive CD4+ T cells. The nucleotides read TGCGCCAGCAGTCGACAGGTTCGGTCACCCCTCCACTTT. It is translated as CASSRQVRSPLHF.